This T cell receptor beta chain was sequenced for a study of tissue T cells after allogeneic stem cell transplantation. Only in-frame clones appear in the TCRdb table, and some are missing; sequencing was by immunoSEQ multiplex PCR. The data hold fewer than 3,000 clones, with 50% to 65% observed a single time. Steroid-refractory graft-versus-host disease after allogeneic hematopoietic cell transplant qualified adults for prospective research-autopsy enrollment. Median post-mortem interval was about 10 hours for GI, liver, skin and lymphoid tissues. Sequenced material: duodenal tissue, taken at autopsy. This TCR was recovered from an older male patient with steroid-refractory graft-versus-host disease after an allogeneic stem cell transplant. A subset of T cells may come from the graft donor.

CDR3 amino acids: CASSLEGTAIYEQYF. CDR3 nucleotide sequence: TGTGCCAGCAGCTTAGAGGGGACGGCGATATACGAGCAGTACTTC. The rearrangement links TRBV7-2 to TRBJ2-7, with D tentatively TRBD1 or TRBD2 (5 bases each). V was trimmed by 1 base and J by 4 bases, leaving 14 bases between them. This CDR3 spans 15 amino acids. Germline-derived CDR1 and CDR2 are SGHTA and FQGNSA.